The present TCR beta chain was sequenced within a study of blood T cell repertoires in COVID-19. Study as a whole: Some COVID-19 samples were acute and others convalescent; all came from the United States, Italy and Spain. In each case, the material was cDNA or gDNA derived from T cells, B-cell-depleted T cells, or PBMCs.

Germline values: CDR1 LGHDT, CDR2 YNNKEL (reference sequence). The CDR3 length is 16 residues. Trimming removed 0 bases from V and 3 bases from J; junction bases left unmatched: 3. This table comes from immunoSEQ multiplex PCR, and its TCRdb copy is limited to in-frame clones, with some not included. The table shows around 300,000 clones, with 85% to 90% occurring only once. The study recruited people aged roughly 18 to 100 years across approximately 25 US areas. Participants were placed into cohorts based on the clinical history they reported. This clone came up a few times. Material: PBMCs or T cells enriched from blood (not recorded which). This receptor was obtained from a woman between 18 and 29 years old who had recovered from COVID-19. This chain joins TRBV3-1 (or the pseudogene TRBV3-2) and TRBJ1-2; TRBD1 aligns across 11 bases. CDR3: CASSQEGTGGYYGYTF. The CDR3 DNA reads TGTGCCAGCAGCCAAGAAGGGACAGGGGGTTACTATGGCTACACCTTC.